The 9 T cell receptor beta chains below come from one sample, sequenced in a study of identical twins. TCRdb re-called the 5' RACE reads with MiXCR, one entry per CDR3 protein. This sample has about 200,000 distinct CDR3 sequences, with approximately 5.9% found just once. These data were also filed under a second study, of T cells expressing NK-cell markers.

The sample comprised CD8+ T cells sorted from blood. These receptors were obtained from a woman aged 18-29 years in good health.

This clonotype was counted ten times or more. J is TRBJ1-5 and V is TRBV12-3 or TRBV12-4, with 8 bases aligning to TRBD1. CDR3 size: 13 residues. V was pared by 8 bases and J by 8 bases, with 8 bases of the junction left unmatched. The CDR3 loop reads CASGDRPYEPQHF. Here the CDR3 DNA reads TGTGCCAGCGGGGACAGGCCCTATGAGCCCCAGCATTTT.

The gene calls are TRBV3-1 and TRBJ2-5; 7 positions agree with TRBD2. V trimming: 0 bases; J trimming: 4 bases; junction bases outside the gene matches: 14. This CDR3 contains 18 residues. Germline CDR1 is LGHDT and CDR2 is YNNKEL (reference sequence). As DNA, the CDR3 is TGTGCCAGCAGCCAAGAAGGGCCTAGGGACTATACTCGAGAGACCCAGTACTTC. The encoded protein is CASSQEGPRDYTRETQYF.

The chain links TRBV27 to TRBJ2-5, with no clear D. The V gene's germline CDR1 is MNHEY and CDR2 SMNVEV (reference sequence). The CDR3 runs 14 residues. The germline V and J ends were trimmed by 4 bases and 4 bases, with 13 bases remaining between them. DNA for the CDR3: TGTGCCAGCAGTTCCCCCCCTCCACGAGAGACCCAGTACTTC. Translated, it gives CASSSPPPRETQYF.

This clonotype has a count of ten or more. This chain links TRBV12-3 or TRBV12-4 with TRBJ1-1; D is undetermined. Trimming removed 1 base from V and 6 bases from J, with 15 bases in between. The CDR3 totals 15 residues. The CDR3 nucleotides read TGTGCCAGCAGTTTAGGGGGAGCTAATGGGCCTGAAGCTTTCTTT. It specifies CASSLGGANGPEAFF.

The sample holds many counts of this clonotype. This chain uses TRBV4-2 with TRBJ2-1; D is possibly TRBD2 (5 bases). Germline lookup yields CDR1 LGHNA and CDR2 YNFKEQ. V was trimmed by 1 base and J by 7 bases, leaving 14 bases between them. This CDR3 has 15 amino acids. CDR3 region: CASSQGSGSPNEQFF. The DNA for the CDR3 is TGTGCCAGCAGCCAAGGATCGGGGTCGCCTAATGAGCAGTTCTTC.

This clonotype occurred many times. This chain joins TRBV5-1 and TRBJ1-1; 10 bases map to TRBD1. Germline loops: CDR1 SGHRS, CDR2 YFSETQ. There are 15 residues in the CDR3. The junction had 4 bases not matched to a gene; V was cut back by 4 bases and J by 1 base. CDR3 amino acids: CASSGGQGPNTEAFF. The DNA of the CDR3 is TGCGCCAGCAGCGGGGGACAGGGGCCGAACACTGAAGCTTTCTTT.

The J gene is TRBJ2-5, the V gene TRBV3-1; 12 nucleotides align to TRBD2. The length of the CDR3 is 16 residues. The V gene's germline CDR1 is LGHDT and CDR2 YNNKEL (reference sequence). Trimming took 1 base from V and 5 from J; bases not matched to a gene: 5. The DNA for the CDR3 is TGTGCCAGCAGCCAAGGACTAGCGGGAGATAAGGAGACCCAGTACTTC. This codes for CASSQGLAGDKETQYF.

J is TRBJ2-1 and V is TRBV6-2 or TRBV6-3; D unresolved. V dropped 2 bases and J dropped 7 bases, with 9 bases sitting between them. CDR3 length: 13 amino acids. Germline CDR1 and CDR2: MNHEY and SVGEGT. In DNA, the CDR3 is TGTGCCAGCAGTTACACCTACGGGAATGAGCAGTTCTTC. Translating gives CASSYTYGNEQFF.

V and J are TRBV29-1 and TRBJ2-2; D remains unclear. The CDR3 runs to 15 residues. Germline loops: CDR1 SQVTM, CDR2 ANQGSEA. V lost 0 bases and J 0 bases, leaving 8 bases between the germline ends. DNA for the CDR3: TGCAGCGTTGAAGATGGCAGCGCGAACACCGGGGAGCTGTTTTTT. It yields the protein CSVEDGSANTGELFF.